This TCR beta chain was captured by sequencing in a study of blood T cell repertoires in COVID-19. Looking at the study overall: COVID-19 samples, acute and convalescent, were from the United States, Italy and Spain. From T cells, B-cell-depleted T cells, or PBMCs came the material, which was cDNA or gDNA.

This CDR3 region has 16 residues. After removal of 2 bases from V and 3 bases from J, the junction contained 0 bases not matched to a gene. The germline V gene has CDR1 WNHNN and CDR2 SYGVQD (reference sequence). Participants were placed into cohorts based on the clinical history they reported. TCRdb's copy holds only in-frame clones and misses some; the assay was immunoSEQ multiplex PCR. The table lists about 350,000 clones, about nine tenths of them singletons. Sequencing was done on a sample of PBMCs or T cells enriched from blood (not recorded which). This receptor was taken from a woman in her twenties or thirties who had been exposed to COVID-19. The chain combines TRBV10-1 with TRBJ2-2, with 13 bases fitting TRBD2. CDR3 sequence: CASSETSGRDTGELFF. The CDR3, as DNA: TGCGCCAGCAGTGAGACTAGCGGGAGGGACACCGGGGAGCTGTTTTTT.